This TCR beta chain stems from a study of T cell responses to AZD1222 COVID-19 vaccine. Notes on the study in general: Regions 160-218 and 743-854 held dominance among vaccine-associated CD4 TCRs, which spanned spike. White British people made up most donors, females outnumbered males, and clonal diversity was possibly underestimated.

Trimming shortened V by 2 bases and J by 3 bases, and 8 bases separated the two germline ends. Looked up from germline, CDR1 is SQVTM and CDR2 is ANQGSEA. CDR3 length: 13 amino acids. Assay used: immunoSEQ multiplex PCR; TCRdb lists only in-frame clones, some missing. The table includes some 150,000 clones, roughly 88% detected once. As regards this clone: Its antigen is as yet unknown.

The TCR sequence derives from an adult in good health. The V gene is TRBV29-1, the J gene TRBJ2-1; no clear D gene. The material sequenced was peripheral blood, taken on day 0 of MenACWY control vaccination. Written as DNA, the CDR3 is TGCAGCGTTGAAACAGTGCGCTACAATGAGCAGTTCTTC. It translates to CSVETVRYNEQFF.